One sample yielded the 26 T cell receptor beta chains listed below, sequenced in a study of regulatory T cells in long-lasting Graves disease. Indicated time point: persistent/refractory GD, antithyroid drugs over 5 years with positive TRAb. After RNA was extracted from PBMCs, the TCR library was made from it. Researchers made TCR beta libraries by using iRepertoire HTBI primers and running Arm-PCR on CDR3 regions. TCRdb re-called the multiplex PCR reads with MiXCR, one entry per CDR3 protein. The sample shows 700,000 or so distinct CDR3 sequences, about 30% of them seen only once. Sequenced here: peripheral blood mononuclear cells (PBMCs), sampled when the disease was refractory, from a patient treated with antithyroid drugs. The receptor set was obtained from a female donor with Graves disease.

The chain couples TRBV10-3 to TRBJ1-5; D perhaps matches TRBD1 (5 bases). The germline V and J ends were trimmed by 2 bases and 6 bases, with 14 bases remaining between them. Germline V gene data show CDR1 as ENHRY and CDR2 as SYGVKD. The length of the CDR3 is 15 residues. CDR3 sequence: CAISERDRRSQPQHF. As DNA, the CDR3 is TGTGCCATCAGTGAGCGGGACCGGCGGTCTCAGCCCCAGCATTTT.

The chain joins TRBV9 to TRBJ1-3; no definite D call. The CDR3 loop spans 17 amino acids. Trimming removed 0 bases from V and 2 bases from J, with 15 bases in between. From germline, CDR1 is SGDLS and CDR2 YYNGEE. The CDR3 here is CASSVVAGMVPGNTIYF. The CDR3 bases are TGTGCCAGCAGCGTAGTAGCCGGAATGGTCCCTGGAAACACCATATATTTT.

As DNA, the CDR3 is TGCAGCGTAGATACAGTGAACACTGAAGCTTTCTTT. It encodes CSVDTVNTEAFF. V is TRBV29-1 and J is TRBJ1-1; unclear D gene. Trimming removed 6 bases at V and 0 bases at J, with 8 bases between. The CDR3 covers 12 residues. Germline V gene lookup returns CDR1 SQVTM and CDR2 ANQGSEA.

The CDR3 region is CASSNNGYGYTF. CDR3 DNA sequence: TGTGCCAGCAGTAACAACGGGTATGGCTACACCTTC. V usage is TRBV6-1 and J usage is TRBJ1-2; the D is unclear. Germline-derived CDR1 and CDR2 are MNHNS and SASEGT. The CDR3 spans 12 residues. Deletions cut 5 bases from V and 5 bases from J, with 9 bases between.

The sample holds a few counts of this clonotype. The chain recombines TRBV7-9 with TRBJ1-5; TRBD1 might be the D (5 bases). CDR3 size: 14 residues. V was cut by 2 bases and J by 7 bases, with 12 bases left in between. Germline-derived CDR1 and CDR2 are SEHNR and FQNEAQ (reference sequence). The CDR3 spells CASSLNGAVQPQHF. CDR3 sequence (DNA): TGTGCCAGCAGCTTAAATGGGGCTGTGCAGCCCCAGCATTTT.

This clonotype has only a few counts. V is TRBV20-1 and J is TRBJ1-5, with D perhaps matching TRBD1 (5 bases). CDR3 size: 13 residues. The V and J ends lost 6 bases and 5 bases respectively, with 14 bases between them. The V gene's germline CDR1 is DFQATT and CDR2 SNEGSKA (reference sequence). DNA for the CDR3: TGCAGTGCCCAGGACATATACGATCAGCCCCAGCATTTT. It translates to CSAQDIYDQPQHF.

This clonotype was observed at least ten times. The chain recombines TRBV28 with TRBJ1-5, with D maybe TRBD1 (5 bases). The V and J ends lost 5 bases and 3 bases respectively, with 11 bases between them. Germline CDR1 MDHEN, CDR2 SYDVKM. This CDR3 is built from 14 residues. The DNA of the CDR3 is TGTGCCAGCAGTCTGACAGTCTACAATCAGCCCCAGCATTTT. It translates to CASSLTVYNQPQHF. The complete variable domain, with remaining parts taken from reference TRBV28 and TRBJ1-5, reads DVKVTQSSRYLVKRTGEKVFLECVQDMDHENMFWYRQDPGLGLRLIYFSYDVKMKEKGDIPEGYSVSREKKERFSLILESASTNQTSMYLCASSLTVYNQPQHFGDGTRLSIL.

This clonotype was counted between two and nine times. J is TRBJ2-2 and V is TRBV7-2, with 7 bases matching TRBD1. CDR3 length equals 18 residues. The trim removed 2 bases at V and 6 bases at J, leaving 15 bases unmatched. Germline V gives CDR1 SGHTA, CDR2 FQGNSA. DNA of the CDR3: TGTGCCAGCAGCTTATTGGGACAGATAGACTTTTTTCCCGGGGAGCTGTTTTTT. As protein: CASSLLGQIDFFPGELFF.

This clonotype was seen repeatedly, ten times or more. The J gene is TRBJ2-5, the V gene TRBV29-1; 10 bases align to TRBD1. The CDR3 length is 14 residues. The germline V gene has CDR1 SQVTM and CDR2 ANQGSEA. V lost 6 bases to trimming and J lost 3 bases; unmatched junction nucleotides: 7. The DNA of the CDR3 is TGCAGCGTGACCGGGACAGGGGCCAAAGAGACCCAGTACTTC. The encoded protein is CSVTGTGAKETQYF.

The rearrangement uses TRBV6-1 and TRBJ1-5; D gene unclear. Trimming pared 7 bases from V and 8 bases from J, leaving 15 bases between. CDR1 MNHNS and CDR2 SASEGT come from the germline V gene. The length of the CDR3 is 13 residues. The CDR3 coding sequence is TGTGCCAGCACCAACAAGGTCTGGGAGCCCCAGCATTTT. It is translated as CASTNKVWEPQHF.

This clonotype was counted only a few times. The CDR3 here is CAISPIAGSAYEQYF. CDR3 nucleotide sequence: TGTGCCATCAGCCCGATAGCGGGAAGCGCCTACGAGCAGTACTTC. V and J are TRBV10-3 and TRBJ2-7; 8 bases map to TRBD2. The V gene's germline CDR1 is ENHRY and CDR2 SYGVKD. This CDR3 is built from 15 residues. Trimming took 6 bases from V and 2 from J; bases not matched to a gene: 9.

The rearrangement joins TRBV4-1 to TRBJ1-1, with D possibly TRBD1 on 6 matching bases. The CDR3 extends over 16 amino acids. V lost 3 bases to trimming and J lost 0 bases, with 14 bases between them. Germline values: CDR1 MGHRA, CDR2 YSYEKL. CDR3 nucleotides: TGCGCCAGCAGCCATGCCTCCCGGGACATGAACACTGAAGCTTTCTTT. Translating gives CASSHASRDMNTEAFF.

The chain uses TRBV2 and TRBJ2-1; D unclear. CDR1 SNHLY and CDR2 FYNNEI come from the germline V gene. With 6 bases removed from V and 8 bases from J, the gap between germline ends came to 8 bases. The CDR3 is 11 amino acids. CDR3 sequence: CASRLTDEQFF. In nucleotides, the CDR3 is TGTGCCAGCAGACTTACGGATGAGCAGTTCTTC.

This clonotype appeared a few times. This rearrangement joins TRBV12-3 or TRBV12-4 to TRBJ2-2; either TRBD1 or TRBD2 may supply D (5 bases each). The CDR3 consists of 13 residues. The ends were cut back, 5 bases at V and 6 bases at J, with 10 bases in the middle. The CDR3 DNA is TGTGCCAGCAGTCCCTGGGGACCCGGGGAGCTGTTTTTT. Translated: CASSPWGPGELFF.

This clonotype was recorded many times. The chain combines TRBV3-1 with TRBJ1-2, with D perhaps TRBD1 (6 bases). Germline CDR1 is LGHDT and CDR2 is YNNKEL (reference sequence). There are 15 residues in the CDR3. Trimming pared 3 bases from V and 4 bases from J, leaving 15 bases between. This CDR3 reads CASSHLDLGGYGYTF. The DNA of the CDR3 is TGTGCCAGCAGCCACTTGGATTTAGGGGGCTATGGCTACACCTTC.

The rearrangement joins TRBV28 to TRBJ2-5; D might be TRBD1 or TRBD2, each matching 7 bases. This CDR3 has 17 residues. With 3 bases removed from V and 7 bases from J, the gap between germline ends came to 24 bases. CDR1 is MDHEN, CDR2 SYDVKM, per germline. The CDR3 sequence: CASSFGRGTERGGTQYF. CDR3 bases: TGTGCCAGCAGTTTCGGGCGGGGGACAGAGAGAGGCGGGACCCAGTACTTC.

This clonotype has just a few counts. The chain joins TRBV6-9 to TRBJ1-2; D is ambiguous. The germline gives CDR1 MNHGY, CDR2 SVAAGI. The CDR3 loop spans 13 amino acids. Trimming removed 4 bases from V and 2 bases from J, with 8 bases in between. In DNA, the CDR3 is TGTGCCAGCAGTTCCCCCGGGAACTATGGCTACACCTTC. The encoded protein is CASSSPGNYGYTF.

V is TRBV5-5 and J is TRBJ1-1; TRBD1 is a possible D gene (5 bases). Germline CDR1 reads SGHKS; CDR2 reads YYEKEE (reference sequence). Between the trimmed V and J ends, which lost 0 bases and 5 bases, there was a span of 11 bases. There are 14 residues in the CDR3. The CDR3 protein is CASSLGGTLTEAFF. The CDR3 DNA follows: TGTGCCAGCAGCTTGGGTGGGACGCTTACTGAAGCTTTCTTT. The full variable domain, completed using reference TRBV5-5 and TRBJ1-1, is DAGVTQSPTHLIKTRGQQVTLRCSPISGHKSVSWYQQVLGQGPQFIFQYYEKEERGRGNFPDRFSARQFPNYSSELNVNALLLGDSALYLCASSLGGTLTEAFFGQGTRLTVV.

Comment on this clonotype: This may arise from a read error, as a much more abundant clone is one base away. The chain employs TRBV28 and TRBJ1-1, with 7 bases fitting TRBD1. The CDR3 is made up of 14 amino acids. CDR1 and CDR2 (germline): MDHEN, SYDVKM. This CDR3 reads CASSPTGTNTETFF. CDR3 DNA sequence: TGTGCCAGCAGTCCGACAGGGACGAACACTGAAACTTTCTTT.

J is TRBJ1-2 and V is TRBV6-9, with D possibly TRBD1 on 5 matching bases. The CDR3 spans 14 residues. The V end was cut by 0 bases, the J end by 4 bases, with 9 bases between. From germline, CDR1 is MNHGY and CDR2 SVAAGI. The CDR3 DNA reads TGTGCCAGCAGTTATTCGACAGCCCCCTATGGCTACACCTTC. Protein product: CASSYSTAPYGYTF.

Many counts were recorded for this clonotype. The J gene is TRBJ2-7, the V gene TRBV6-1, with D unclear. Trimming removed 4 bases at V and 2 bases at J, with 6 bases between. The CDR3 is 12 residues long. Germline V lookup: CDR1 MNHNS, CDR2 SASEGT. The CDR3 reads CASSAQAYEQYF. The DNA for the CDR3 is TGTGCCAGCAGTGCGCAGGCCTACGAGCAGTACTTC.

CDR3 residues: CASSLSVDRGYTF. CDR3 bases: TGCGCCAGCAGCTTAAGCGTGGATAGGGGCTACACCTTC. The rearrangement links TRBV5-1 to TRBJ1-2; D is uncertain. This CDR3 region has 13 residues. Trimming left V 2 bases short and J 8 bases short, with 13 bases between. CDR1 and CDR2 (germline): SGHRS, YFSETQ.

With regard to this clonotype: Compared with germline, one end of the junction differs, possibly owing to a read error. This chain uses TRBV12-3 or TRBV12-4 with TRBJ1-3, with D unclear. This CDR3 region has 16 residues. The CDR3 spells CASSLAGPDSGNTIYF. CDR3 nucleotides: TGTGCCAGCAGCTTAGCCGGACCCGACTCTGGAAACACCATATATTTT.

This chain links TRBV3-1 with TRBJ1-1; D uncertain. The germline V and J ends were trimmed by 1 base and 3 bases, with 3 bases remaining between them. Germline V gives CDR1 LGHDT, CDR2 YNNKEL (reference sequence). CDR3 length: 12 residues. Here the CDR3 DNA reads TGTGCCAGCAGCCAAGTCCACACTGAAGCTTTCTTT. Its protein product is CASSQVHTEAFF.

This clonotype has a single count. The chain has TRBV20-1 and TRBJ2-7; 9 bases agree with TRBD1. CDR3 length equals 15 residues. Germline V lookup: CDR1 DFQATT, CDR2 SNEGSKA (reference sequence). Trimming removed 5 bases from V and 4 bases from J; junction bases left unmatched: 12. In nucleotides, the CDR3 is TGCAGTGCTGGGATGGGACAGGGCATTGGGTACGAGCAGTACTTC. It encodes CSAGMGQGIGYEQYF.

The rearrangement uses TRBV20-1 and TRBJ1-1; D possibly corresponds to TRBD1 (5 bases). Trimming took 0 bases from V and 8 from J, leaving 16 bases between them. The CDR3 totals 14 residues. Germline CDR1 and CDR2: DFQATT and SNEGSKA (reference sequence). The CDR3 coding sequence is TGCAGTGCTAGAGACCGAACAGGCCTAGCAGAAGCTTTCTTT. Residues: CSARDRTGLAEAFF.